A single sample gave rise to the 21 T cell receptor beta chains below, sequenced in a study of vaccination and CD4 T cells after COVID-19. Treatment meaning: approximately nine-day PBMC culture with coronavirus spike peptide pools or control peptides (ViraFEST assay). Their specific antigens are unknown. Cultured CD4+ T cells had their DNA profiled by the Oncomine TCR Beta short-read assay. MiXCR, run by TCRdb on the PCR reads, gives a single entry per CDR3 protein. Of roughly 10,000 distinct CDR3 sequences in the sample, roughly 53% were seen once. The sample taken for sequencing was CD4+ T cells from blood, cultured in vitro. These receptor sequences come from a human donor who had recovered from COVID-19.

The chain uses TRBV7-2 and TRBJ1-5; no clear D gene. Between the trimmed V and J ends, which lost 6 bases and 3 bases, there was a span of 9 bases. The CDR3 runs 13 residues. The germline V gene has CDR1 SGHTA and CDR2 FQGNSA. The CDR3 DNA follows: TGTGCCAGCAGTCCAGAGGTCAATCAGCCCCAGCATTTT. Translation: CASSPEVNQPQHF.

V usage is TRBV20-1 and J usage is TRBJ2-3; D may be TRBD1 (6 bases). V was trimmed by 5 bases and J by 4 bases, leaving 13 bases between them. Germline V gives CDR1 DFQATT, CDR2 SNEGSKA (reference sequence). CDR3 length: 13 amino acids. DNA of the CDR3: TGCAGTGCTGAGGGGGAAGGAGCAGATACGCAGTATTTT. Translated: CSAEGEGADTQYF.

V and J are TRBV6-2 or TRBV6-3 and TRBJ2-1, with D unclear. Germline lookup yields CDR1 MNHEY and CDR2 SVGEGT. V was trimmed by 2 bases and J by 8 bases, leaving 16 bases between them. CDR3 length: 15 amino acids. The CDR3 coding sequence is TGTGCCAGCAGTTACCCCGGACGGTTCCTGGATGAGCAGTTCTTC. Its protein product is CASSYPGRFLDEQFF.

This sequence joins TRBV12-3 or TRBV12-4 and TRBJ2-5; 8 bases fit TRBD2. The CDR3 loop spans 15 amino acids. The trim removed 5 bases at V and 3 bases at J, leaving 8 bases unmatched. As DNA, the CDR3 is TGTGCCAGCAGTCCCCTAGGTAGCGGGAAAGAGACCCAGTACTTC. This encodes CASSPLGSGKETQYF.

This clonotype was recorded a few times. The rearrangement joins TRBV27 to TRBJ1-1, with D possibly matching TRBD1 (6 bases). This CDR3 is 14 amino acids long. CDR1 is MNHEY and CDR2 is SMNVEV in the germline V gene (reference sequence). Trimming pared 4 bases from V and 4 bases from J, leaving 13 bases between. DNA for the CDR3: TGTGCCAGCAGTTCATTTCGGGACACCACTGAAGCTTTCTTT. It codes for CASSSFRDTTEAFF.

This clonotype was seen more than once but under ten times. The chain uses TRBV7-9 and TRBJ1-1, with D perhaps TRBD1 (6 bases). The V gene lost 4 bases and the J gene lost 2 bases, with 11 bases spanning the gap. From germline, CDR1 is SEHNR and CDR2 FQNEAQ (reference sequence). The CDR3 extends over 14 amino acids. The CDR3 DNA reads as TGTGCCAGCAGCTCAGGGGTAGTAAACACTGAAGCTTTCTTT. Protein product: CASSSGVVNTEAFF.

The chain employs TRBV28 and TRBJ1-1; 8 nucleotides agree with TRBD1. The CDR3 is 17 amino acids. V lost 7 bases to trimming and J lost 3 bases; unmatched junction nucleotides: 16. Germline-derived CDR1 and CDR2 are MDHEN and SYDVKM. The CDR3 DNA is TGTGCCAGCACTCATCACGGGACAGGCGGAATTTACACTGAAGCTTTCTTT. Residues: CASTHHGTGGIYTEAFF.

V and J are TRBV7-9 and TRBJ1-1; D gene uncertain. Germline V gene sequence: CDR1 SEHNR, CDR2 FQNEAQ (reference sequence). Trimming pared 3 bases from V and 6 bases from J, leaving 14 bases between. The CDR3 has 14 amino acids. The CDR3 protein is CASSFTEDLSEAFF. Written as DNA, the CDR3 is TGTGCCAGCAGCTTCACCGAAGATTTGTCTGAAGCTTTCTTT.

This clonotype is a singleton in its sample. The chain carries TRBV6-2 or TRBV6-3 and TRBJ2-5, with 7 bases identical to TRBD2. Germline V gene data show CDR1 as MNHEY and CDR2 as SVGEGT. The CDR3 contains 16 residues. V lost 2 bases, J lost 2 bases, and 8 bases stayed unmatched. CDR3 nucleotide sequence: TGTGCCAGCAGTTACGGGTCGGGGGGTTTTCAAGAGACCCAGTACTTC. Encoded protein: CASSYGSGGFQETQYF.

In nucleotides, the CDR3 is TGTGCCAGCAGCTCTGTGGTAGAGACCCAGTACTTC. It is translated as CASSSVVETQYF. The genes are TRBV7-6 and TRBJ2-5; D unclear. The CDR3 is made up of 12 amino acids. Trimming took off 4 bases at V and 4 bases at J, with 7 bases between the two ends. The germline V gene has CDR1 SGHVS and CDR2 FNYEAQ.

This clonotype was detected a few times. The chain employs TRBV20-1 and TRBJ2-4; 9 bases line up with TRBD2. The germline V gene encodes CDR1 DFQATT and CDR2 SNEGSKA (reference sequence). The CDR3 consists of 16 residues. J gave up 4 bases and V 5 bases, and 12 bases lay outside the gene matches. Here the CDR3 DNA reads TGCAGTGCTGAGGCCTTCGGTAGCGGGAGTAAAAACATTCAGTACTTC. This sequence encodes CSAEAFGSGSKNIQYF.

The CDR3, as DNA: TGTGCCAGCAGCTTAGAAAGCTACGAGCAGTACTTC. Residues: CASSLESYEQYF. The rearrangement joins TRBV11-3 to TRBJ2-7, with D uncertain. The germline gives CDR1 SGHNT, CDR2 YENEEA. The CDR3 consists of 12 residues. V dropped 0 bases and J dropped 3 bases, with 3 bases sitting between them.

This clonotype was detected a few times. This rearrangement joins TRBV10-3 to TRBJ1-1, with 10 bases fitting TRBD1. The length of the CDR3 is 15 residues. Germline values: CDR1 ENHRY, CDR2 SYGVKD. Germline trimming cut 6 bases from V and 4 bases from J; bases unmatched to any gene: 8. CDR3 loop: CAIRTGTGEGTEAFF. In DNA, the CDR3 is TGTGCCATCAGGACCGGGACAGGGGAGGGCACTGAAGCTTTCTTT.

V is TRBV5-6 and J is TRBJ2-1; 12 nucleotides match TRBD1. Germline CDR1 SGHDT, CDR2 YYEEEE. This CDR3 comprises 15 residues. Losses at the gene ends were 2 bases for V and 8 bases for J; bases not matched to a gene: 5. The CDR3 coding sequence is TGTGCCAGCAGCTTTGGGACAGGGGGCCTGCATGAGCAGTTCTTC. As protein: CASSFGTGGLHEQFF. The entire variable domain, with the rest obtained from reference TRBV5-6 and TRBJ2-1, is as follows: DAGVTQSPTHLIKTRGQQVTLRCSPKSGHDTVSWYQQALGQGPQFIFQYYEEEERQRGNFPDRFSGHQFPNYSSELNVNALLLGDSALYLCASSFGTGGLHEQFFGPGTRLTVL.

V and J are TRBV20-1 and TRBJ2-1, with 12 nucleotides matching TRBD1. Trimming at V came to 4 bases and at J to 9 bases, leaving 10 bases not matched to a gene. Germline CDR1 reads DFQATT; CDR2 reads SNEGSKA (reference sequence). The CDR3 loop spans 15 amino acids. The CDR3 DNA is TGCAGTGCTACTGGGGGGGACAGGGGGCGAATTGAGCAGTTCTTC. Translating gives CSATGGDRGRIEQFF.

This clonotype appeared a few times. V and J are TRBV20-1 and TRBJ1-2, with 7 bases aligning to TRBD1. Germline trimming cut 4 bases from V and 0 bases from J; bases unmatched to any gene: 8. Germline V gene sequence: CDR1 DFQATT, CDR2 SNEGSKA (reference sequence). The length of the CDR3 is 15 residues. For the CDR3, the DNA is TGCAGTGCTAATGGACAGGACCTAACTAACTATGGCTACACCTTC. This codes for CSANGQDLTNYGYTF.

The chain couples TRBV11-2 to TRBJ1-6; 7 nucleotides agree with TRBD1. Trimming at V came to 5 bases and at J to 9 bases, leaving 10 bases not matched to a gene. The germline V gene has CDR1 SGHAT and CDR2 FQNNGV. The CDR3 runs 15 residues. The CDR3 bases are TGTGCCAGCAGCCCCAAAGGACAGGCGGCTTCACCCCTCCACTTT. This sequence encodes CASSPKGQAASPLHF.

This chain joins TRBV19 and TRBJ1-2; D might be TRBD1 (5 bases). V dropped 4 bases and J dropped 2 bases, with 11 bases sitting between them. Germline V gene lookup returns CDR1 LNHDA and CDR2 SQIVND (reference sequence). The CDR3 contains 14 residues. The CDR3 sequence: CASSTSWGNYGYTF. The CDR3 DNA reads as TGTGCCAGTAGTACCAGTTGGGGGAACTATGGCTACACCTTC. The full variable domain, rest sourced from reference TRBV19 and TRBJ1-2, is DGGITQSPKYLFRKEGQNVTLSCEQNLNHDAMYWYRQDPGQGLRLIYYSQIVNDFQKGDIAEGYSVSREKKESFPLTVTSAQKNPTAFYLCASSTSWGNYGYTFGSGTRLTVV.

J is TRBJ2-3 and V is TRBV6-4, with TRBD2 matching over 14 bases. V dropped 2 bases and J dropped 8; count of bases not matched to a gene: 3. Germline V gene data show CDR1 as MRHNA and CDR2 as SNTAGT. CDR3 length equals 15 residues. The CDR3 coding sequence is TGTGCCAGCAGTGACGTGGGACTAGCGGGAGTTACGCAGTATTTT. Its translation: CASSDVGLAGVTQYF.

V and J are TRBV6-2 or TRBV6-3 and TRBJ1-5; 7 bases map to TRBD1. Germline V gene sequence: CDR1 MNHEY, CDR2 SVGEGT. The CDR3 spans 12 residues. V lost 6 bases and J lost 7; bases outside the gene matches: 3. CDR3: CASRQGDQPQHF. CDR3 bases: TGTGCCAGCAGGCAGGGGGACCAGCCCCAGCATTTT.

The rearrangement uses TRBV28 and TRBJ1-2, with 7 bases identical to TRBD1. The CDR3 is 15 residues long. Germline CDR1 MDHEN, CDR2 SYDVKM. V was pared by 3 bases and J by 2 bases, with 6 bases of the junction left unmatched. The CDR3 DNA is TGTGCCAGCAGTTTGATGGACAGGAAGAACTATGGCTACACCTTC. Its translation: CASSLMDRKNYGYTF.